This TCR beta chain derives from a study of blood T cell repertoires in COVID-19. Some clones are missing from TCRdb's copy, which holds only in-frame ones; the method was immunoSEQ multiplex PCR. This repertoire shows some 300,000 clones, roughly 89% found once; its top ten account for 2.9%. The germline V and J ends were trimmed by 2 bases and 0 bases, with 10 bases remaining between them. The CDR3 has 15 residues. CDR1 MNHEY and CDR2 SVGAGI come from the germline V gene. Input material: PBMCs or T cells enriched from blood (not recorded which). The origin of this receptor is a woman in her 50s who had been exposed to COVID-19. V and J are TRBV6-5 and TRBJ1-1, with a tentative D call TRBD1 (5 bases). CDR3 sequence: CASSYGGNVNTEAFF. CDR3 nucleotide sequence: TGTGCCAGCAGTTACGGGGGGAACGTGAACACTGAAGCTTTCTTT.